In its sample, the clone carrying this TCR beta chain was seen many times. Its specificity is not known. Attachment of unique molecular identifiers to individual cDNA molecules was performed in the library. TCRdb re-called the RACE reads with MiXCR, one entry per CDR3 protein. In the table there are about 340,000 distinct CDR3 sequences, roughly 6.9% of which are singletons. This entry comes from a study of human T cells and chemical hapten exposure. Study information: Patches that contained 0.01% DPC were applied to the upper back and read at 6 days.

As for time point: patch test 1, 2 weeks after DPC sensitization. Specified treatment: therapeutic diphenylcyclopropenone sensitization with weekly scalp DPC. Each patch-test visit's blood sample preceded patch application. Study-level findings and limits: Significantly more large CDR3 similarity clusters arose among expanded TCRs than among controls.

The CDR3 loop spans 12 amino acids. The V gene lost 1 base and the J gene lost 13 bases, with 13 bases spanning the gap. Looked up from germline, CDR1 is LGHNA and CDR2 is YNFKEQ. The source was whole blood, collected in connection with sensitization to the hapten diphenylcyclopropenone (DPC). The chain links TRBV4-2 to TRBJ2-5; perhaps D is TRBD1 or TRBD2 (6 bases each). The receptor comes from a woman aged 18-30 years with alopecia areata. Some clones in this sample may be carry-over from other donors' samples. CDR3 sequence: CASSQGSGARYF. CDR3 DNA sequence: TGTGCCAGCAGCCAAGGGTCGGGGGCCAGGTACTTC.